This entry lists 26 T cell receptor beta chains sequenced from one sample in a study of PD-1 blockade in mismatch repair-deficient tumors. Profiling relied on immunoSEQ multiplex PCR, and the TCRdb table lists in-frame clones only, not all of them. The sample shows roughly 14,000 clones, roughly 84% of them seen only once. The sample was PBMCs, taken before pembrolizumab treatment. The receptors here all came from an adult with mismatch repair-deficient cancer.

This rearrangement joins TRBV27 to TRBJ2-4, with 12 nucleotides matching TRBD2. The CDR3 contains 13 residues. V shed 6 bases and J 10 bases; nucleotides not matched to a gene: 4. CDR1 MNHEY and CDR2 SMNVEV come from the germline V gene (reference sequence). CDR3 in amino acids: CASSATSGRIQYF. The CDR3 bases are TGTGCCAGCAGCGCGACTAGCGGGAGAATTCAGTACTTC.

Regarding this clone: This specimen includes other DNA sequences encoding the same CDR3. The chain is built from TRBV7-9 and TRBJ2-5, with D perhaps TRBD2 (7 bases). V shed 3 bases and J shed 2 bases, with 10 bases lying between them. Germline V gene sequence: CDR1 SEHNR, CDR2 FQNEAQ (reference sequence). The CDR3 length is 14 residues. CDR3 coding DNA: TGTGCCAGCAGCTTGGGAGGGGGGCAAGAGACCCAGTACTTC. It yields the protein CASSLGGGQETQYF.

The chain combines TRBV29-1 with TRBJ2-2; the D is unclear. The germline V gene encodes CDR1 SQVTM and CDR2 ANQGSEA. V shed 3 bases and J shed 6 bases, with 8 bases lying between them. The CDR3 contains 12 residues. The CDR3 is CSVDIGSGELFF. The CDR3 DNA reads as TGCAGCGTTGACATCGGGTCCGGGGAGCTGTTTTTT.

Written as DNA, the CDR3 is TGTGCCAGCAGCCGCCCTAGCGGGGCTTACGAGCAGTACTTC. This gives the protein CASSRPSGAYEQYF. The chain couples TRBV7-2 to TRBJ2-7; 9 positions agree with TRBD2. The CDR3 sequence is 14 residues long. Germline CDR1 SGHTA, CDR2 FQGNSA. Losses at the gene ends were 5 bases for V and 4 bases for J; bases not matched to a gene: 6.

This chain's CDR3 is CASSGDRADGNTIYF. In DNA form, the CDR3 reads TGTGCCAGCAGCGGGGACAGGGCGGACGGAAACACCATATATTTT. V gene TRBV9 combines with J gene TRBJ1-3; TRBD1 agrees at 9 bases. The CDR3 covers 15 residues. V trimming: 3 bases; J trimming: 4 bases; junction bases outside the gene matches: 5. The germline CDR1 and CDR2 sequences are SGDLS and YYNGEE.

This clone was recorded only once. Within the sample, other DNA sequences also encode this same CDR3. The genes are TRBV7-2 and TRBJ2-3; D gene uncertain. V gave up 5 bases and J gave up 5 bases, with 5 bases separating them. The germline V gene encodes CDR1 SGHTA and CDR2 FQGNSA. The CDR3 consists of 11 residues. This chain's CDR3 is CASSLQDTQYF. CDR3 DNA sequence: TGTGCCAGCAGCCTCCAAGATACGCAGTATTTT.

This clone was picked up one time. The gene calls are TRBV18 and TRBJ2-7; tentative D call: TRBD2 (6 bases). The germline V gene encodes CDR1 KGHSH and CDR2 LQKENI. The CDR3 is 13 amino acids. The V and J ends lost 3 bases and 0 bases respectively, with 6 bases between them. The CDR3 DNA is TGTGCCAGCTCACCCGGGAGCTCCTACGAGCAGTACTTC. This encodes CASSPGSSYEQYF. Drawing the rest from reference TRBV18 and TRBJ2-7, the complete variable domain is NAGVMQNPRHLVRRRGQEARLRCSPMKGHSHVYWYRQLPEEGLKFMVYLQKENIIDESGMPKERFSAEFPKEGPSILRIQQVVRGDSAAYFCASSPGSSYEQYFGPGTRLTVT.

The chain employs TRBV7-2 and TRBJ2-7; TRBD1 is a possible D gene (6 bases). Germline V gene data show CDR1 as SGHTA and CDR2 as FQGNSA. Trimming shortened V by 6 bases and J by 6 bases, and 21 bases separated the two germline ends. This CDR3 comprises 15 residues. CDR3 in DNA: TGTGCCAGCAGTTTAACAGGGCCACAATTGGCCGAGCAGTACTTC. Protein sequence: CASSLTGPQLAEQYF.

V usage is TRBV14 and J usage is TRBJ1-2; possibly TRBD1 for D (5 bases). Germline lookup yields CDR1 SGHDN and CDR2 FVKESK. V lost 4 bases, J lost 2 bases, and 14 bases lay in between. The CDR3 is 15 residues long. CDR3 nucleotides: TGTGCCAGCAGCCGGGACCTCCTACAAAACTATGGCTACACCTTC. This encodes CASSRDLLQNYGYTF. The full variable domain, rest sourced from reference TRBV14 and TRBJ1-2, is EAGVTQFPSHSVIEKGQTVTLRCDPISGHDNLYWYRRVMGKEIKFLLHFVKESKQDESGMPNNRFLAERTGGTYSTLKVQPAELEDSGVYFCASSRDLLQNYGYTFGSGTRLTVV.

This rearrangement joins TRBV5-1 to TRBJ2-7, with D perhaps matching TRBD1 (5 bases). Germline V lookup: CDR1 SGHRS, CDR2 YFSETQ. Trimming left V 0 bases short and J 6 bases short, with 7 bases between. The CDR3 is made up of 12 amino acids. The CDR3 here is CASSLVGVEQYF. CDR3 nucleotides: TGCGCCAGCAGCTTGGTAGGGGTCGAGCAGTACTTC. The variable domain in full, with the rest retrieved from reference TRBV5-1 and TRBJ2-7, is KAGVTQTPRYLIKTRGQQVTLSCSPISGHRSVSWYQQTPGQGLQFLFEYFSETQRNKGNFPGRFSGRQFSNSRSEMNVSTLELGDSALYLCASSLVGVEQYFGPGTRLTVT.

The V and J genes are TRBV5-4 and TRBJ1-1; D might be TRBD1 (6 bases). The CDR3 has 14 amino acids. The germline CDR1 and CDR2 sequences are SGHNT and YYREEE (reference sequence). The germline V and J ends were trimmed by 2 bases and 5 bases, with 13 bases remaining between them. DNA of the CDR3: TGTGCCAGCAGCTTAGGGGGGCTTGGAACTGAAGCTTTCTTT. The encoded protein is CASSLGGLGTEAFF.

V is TRBV2 and J is TRBJ2-7, with D possibly being TRBD1 or TRBD2 (5 bases each). Germline assignment: CDR1 SNHLY and CDR2 FYNNEI. The CDR3 spans 15 residues. The V and J ends lost 6 bases and 3 bases respectively, with 18 bases between them. In DNA form, the CDR3 reads TGTGCCAGCAGGGACGTCCGGGACCGCTTCTACGAGCAGTACTTC. Translation: CASRDVRDRFYEQYF.

V gene TRBV6-1 combines with J gene TRBJ2-7; 7 positions match TRBD1. Germline-derived CDR1 and CDR2 are MNHNS and SASEGT. The CDR3 loop spans 14 amino acids. The V segment lost 6 bases and the J segment 6 bases; nucleotides outside the gene matches: 11. The CDR3 here is CASSTTGTASEQYF. As DNA, the CDR3 is TGTGCCAGCAGCACCACCGGGACAGCCTCCGAGCAGTACTTC.

This clone was counted only a few times. V is TRBV7-9 and J is TRBJ2-1; 7 bases map to TRBD2. In germline, CDR1 is SEHNR, CDR2 FQNEAQ (reference sequence). This CDR3 has 14 residues. J was trimmed by 7 bases and V by 2 bases; bases with no gene match: 5. The CDR3 bases are TGTGCCAGCAGCTTACTAGCGGCGGGGAATGAGCAGTTCTTC. Amino acid sequence: CASSLLAAGNEQFF.

This clone was seen only once. The chain has TRBV14 and TRBJ1-1; TRBD1 might be the D (5 bases). The CDR3 has 13 amino acids. Trimming pared 5 bases from V and 1 base from J, leaving 8 bases between. From germline, CDR1 is SGHDN and CDR2 FVKESK. The CDR3 coding sequence is TGTGCCAGCAGCGTGGGGCAGAACACTGAAGCTTTCTTT. Protein product: CASSVGQNTEAFF.

The chain combines TRBV10-1 with TRBJ2-3; 7 bases map to TRBD1. The V segment lost 2 bases and the J segment 5 bases; nucleotides outside the gene matches: 7. This CDR3 contains 15 residues. Germline V lookup: CDR1 WNHNN, CDR2 SYGVQD (reference sequence). The CDR3 protein is CASSEVGRGIDTQYF. The DNA of the CDR3 is TGCGCCAGCAGTGAGGTTGGCAGGGGGATAGATACGCAGTATTTT.

This chain uses TRBV6-1 with TRBJ2-7; the match to TRBD2 covers 7 bases. The CDR3 contains 15 residues. Germline CDR1 is MNHNS and CDR2 is SASEGT. J gave up 4 bases and V 1 base, and 7 bases lay outside the gene matches. For the CDR3, the DNA is TGTGCCAGCAGTGAAGGGGCGGGAGTTGGGTACGAGCAGTACTTC. As protein: CASSEGAGVGYEQYF.

The CDR3 sequence is CASSLSRTDTQYF. CDR3 in DNA: TGTGCCAGCAGTTTATCCCGCACAGATACGCAGTATTTT. V gene TRBV27 combines with J gene TRBJ2-3; D ambiguous. Trimming shortened V by 0 bases and J by 1 base, and 2 bases separated the two germline ends. CDR3 length equals 13 residues. Germline V gene data show CDR1 as MNHEY and CDR2 as SMNVEV (reference sequence).

This clone came up once. The chain joins TRBV27 to TRBJ1-1; unclear D gene. From germline, CDR1 is MNHEY and CDR2 SMNVEV (reference sequence). The V end was cut by 2 bases, the J end by 7 bases, with 11 bases between. This CDR3 is built from 13 residues. This CDR3 is CASSLMLGVEAFF. Here the CDR3 DNA reads TGTGCCAGCAGTTTAATGTTAGGTGTTGAAGCTTTCTTT.

J is TRBJ2-5 and V is TRBV23-1; D unresolved. TRBV23-1 is an ORF; its function is uncertain. Trimming took off 2 bases at V and 5 bases at J, with 6 bases between the two ends. The CDR3 spans 12 residues. The chain's CDR3 is CASSQRWETQYF. CDR3 coding DNA: TGCGCCAGCAGTCAAAGGTGGGAGACCCAGTACTTC.

The chain links TRBV6-5 to TRBJ2-7; 9 bases map to TRBD1. From germline, CDR1 is MNHEY and CDR2 SVGAGI. This CDR3 has 13 residues. Unmatched junction bases numbered 7, after V lost 11 bases and J lost 2 bases. The DNA for the CDR3 is TGTGCCGTTGGGGGACAGGGCACCTACGAGCAGTACTTC. The encoded protein is CAVGGQGTYEQYF.

Only a few counts were recorded for this clone. CDR3 sequence: CASSPRGTGSYSNQPQHF. DNA for the CDR3: TGTGCCAGCAGCCCAAGGGGGACAGGGAGTTATAGCAATCAGCCCCAGCATTTT. The J gene is TRBJ1-5, the V gene TRBV27; 9 bases align to TRBD1. CDR3 size: 18 residues. Germline CDR1 MNHEY, CDR2 SMNVEV (reference sequence). The V and J ends lost 6 bases and 0 bases, in that order; junction bases with no gene match: 12.

This rearrangement joins TRBV5-6 to TRBJ1-1; D is uncertain. Germline V gene sequence: CDR1 SGHDT, CDR2 YYEEEE. This CDR3 contains 15 residues. V lost 7 bases and J 4 bases, leaving 20 bases between the germline ends. CDR3 nucleotides: TGTGCCAGCCGGTTCAATGGGTGGGGAGTCACTGAAGCTTTCTTT. Residues: CASRFNGWGVTEAFF.

V usage is TRBV27 and J usage is TRBJ2-2; D uncertain. The V end was cut by 5 bases, the J end by 7 bases, with 11 bases between. The CDR3 is 13 residues long. CDR1 MNHEY and CDR2 SMNVEV come from the germline V gene (reference sequence). The CDR3 coding sequence is TGTGCCAGCAGTGACGGGTTTAGCGGGGAGCTGTTTTTT. Its translation is CASSDGFSGELFF.

The rearrangement joins TRBV18 to TRBJ2-5; 11 nucleotides match TRBD2. The germline gives CDR1 KGHSH, CDR2 LQKENI. V lost 0 bases and J lost 5; bases outside the gene matches: 8. This CDR3 is built from 17 residues. The DNA of the CDR3 is TGTGCCAGCTCACCACCGGCTAGCGGGAGGTGTGGGGAGACCCAGTACTTC. It specifies CASSPPASGRCGETQYF.

V usage is TRBV27 and J usage is TRBJ2-3; D is undetermined. This CDR3 contains 20 residues. V dropped 0 bases and J dropped 0 bases, with 22 bases sitting between them. Germline V gene lookup returns CDR1 MNHEY and CDR2 SMNVEV (reference sequence). The DNA for the CDR3 is TGTGCCAGCAGTTTATCCCCAAATCCAAGTGTTTCGGTTAGCACAGATACGCAGTATTTT. It codes for CASSLSPNPSVSVSTDTQYF.